This T cell receptor (beta chain) was identified in a study of shared clonotypes between healthy human individuals. Overall study context: There were three CD4 naive, three CD4 memory, two CD8 naive and one CD8 memory plates per donor.

With respect to this clone: Its antigen remains unidentified.

The assay was carried out at the deep level. Generated by immunoSEQ multiplex PCR, the TCRdb table keeps only in-frame clones and is missing some. Among 2 million to 2.5 million clones listed, 90% to 96% were seen once. V was pared by 0 bases and J by 11 bases, with 11 bases between. This CDR3 spans 12 amino acids. Per germline, CDR1 SGHRS and CDR2 YFSETQ. CD4+ cells underwent separation, giving CD45RA+ naive and CD45RA-negative memory subsets. Study-level findings and limits: Non-shared clonotypes showed lower generation probabilities than clonotypes common to all four donors.

Material for sequencing was naive CD4+ T cells sorted from blood. The subset denotes: CD45RA+ positively selected. This chain uses TRBV5-1 with TRBJ1-1; D gene uncertain. This TCR was recovered from a man younger than 35 in good health. The CDR3 region is CASSLGPHGAFF. CDR3 in DNA: TGCGCCAGCAGCTTGGGACCCCACGGGGCTTTCTTT.